The source of this T cell receptor (beta chain) is a study of Graves' ophthalmopathy and Graves' hyperthyroidism. Study-level findings and limits: The model flagged ophthalmopathy progression at 65% to 71% sensitivity and nearly 75% specificity.

Lactation, pregnancy, uncontrolled infections and other autoimmune diseases were all grounds for excluding patients. This CDR3 is 14 amino acids long. V was clipped by 2 bases and J by 3 bases; unmatched bases: 3. Germline values: CDR1 MNHEY, CDR2 SVGEGT. For repertoire sequencing, the TCR beta CDR3 regions were amplified from RNA transcripts. The workflow started with a first-round RT-PCR run with HTBI primers and then moved on to a second-round multiplex PCR. From the multiplex PCR reads, TCRdb called clonotypes with MiXCR, one entry per CDR3 protein. The repertoire holds about 220,000 distinct CDR3 sequences, under 25% seen once, with about 46% in the top ten. This clonotype has just a few counts. What it recognizes is unknown.

This clonotype was obtained from a woman between 45 and 65 years old with Graves' ophthalmopathy. Sequenced: peripheral blood. The chain employs TRBV6-2 or TRBV6-3 and TRBJ2-5, with 7 nucleotides matching TRBD1. CDR3 loop: CASSYTGQKETQYF. Here the CDR3 DNA reads TGTGCCAGCAGTTACACGGGACAGAAAGAGACCCAGTACTTC.